These 15 T cell receptor beta chains were sequenced from one sample in a study of blood T cell repertoires in COVID-19. Profiled with immunoSEQ multiplex PCR; TCRdb holds only in-frame clones, not every one. The table lists 250,000 or so clones, over 80% of them singletons. The sample consisted of peripheral blood. Receptors were obtained from a woman between 35 and 50 years old who had recovered from COVID-19.

The gene calls are TRBV7-9 and TRBJ1-6, with 7 positions matching TRBD1. The J segment lost 6 bases and the V segment lost 10 bases, leaving 6 bases of the junction unmatched. The CDR3 runs to 13 residues. CDR1 SEHNR and CDR2 FQNEAQ come from the germline V gene (reference sequence). The CDR3 spells CATSNRGNSPLHF. As DNA, the CDR3 is TGTGCCACCTCCAACAGGGGTAATTCACCCCTCCACTTT.

The chain carries TRBV6-6 and TRBJ2-2; 7 nucleotides line up with TRBD1. CDR1 and CDR2 (germline): MNHNY, SVGAGI (reference sequence). V trimming: 4 bases; J trimming: 5 bases; junction bases outside the gene matches: 1. There are 13 residues in the CDR3. The CDR3 loop is CASSWGQTGELFF. CDR3 sequence (DNA): TGTGCCAGCAGTTGGGGACAGACCGGGGAGCTGTTTTTT.

V gene TRBV3-1 (or the pseudogene TRBV3-2) combines with J gene TRBJ2-3; 8 bases map to TRBD2. Per the germline V gene, CDR1 is LGHDT and CDR2 is YNNKEL (reference sequence). The CDR3 is made up of 16 amino acids. With V trimmed by 4 bases and J by 0 bases, 6 bases remained unmatched. CDR3 coding DNA: TGTGCCAGCAGCCTCTTAGCGGGGTTTAGCACAGATACGCAGTATTTT. As protein: CASSLLAGFSTDTQYF.

This chain links TRBV28 with TRBJ1-4; possible D gene TRBD1, 5 bases. The length of the CDR3 is 15 residues. Germline V gives CDR1 MDHEN, CDR2 SYDVKM. Trimming shortened V by 4 bases and J by 5 bases, and 14 bases separated the two germline ends. The CDR3 reads CASSSIRDYNEKLFF. CDR3 nucleotide sequence: TGTGCCAGCAGTTCAATCCGGGACTACAATGAAAAACTGTTTTTT.

CDR3 coding DNA: TGTGCCAGTAGTATAGATCCGTCCTACGAGCAGTACTTC. Its translation: CASSIDPSYEQYF. The rearrangement joins TRBV19 to TRBJ2-7, with D unresolved. The V and J ends lost 0 bases and 1 base respectively, with 4 bases between them. The germline V gene has CDR1 LNHDA and CDR2 SQIVND (reference sequence). CDR3 size: 13 residues.

The gene calls are TRBV9 and TRBJ1-3, with 8 bases lining up with TRBD1. Germline values: CDR1 SGDLS, CDR2 YYNGEE. V trimming: 3 bases; J trimming: 0 bases; junction bases outside the gene matches: 5. The CDR3 has 16 residues. In DNA form, the CDR3 reads TGTGCCAGCAGCGCTAGACAGGGGTACTCTGGAAACACCATATATTTT. Its protein product is CASSARQGYSGNTIYF.

V is TRBV29-1 and J is TRBJ2-3, with TRBD2 matching over 11 bases. Germline V lookup: CDR1 SQVTM, CDR2 ANQGSEA. The CDR3 has 13 residues. The CDR3 DNA is TGCAACGGCCGACTAGCGGGGCCAGATACGCAGTATTTT. Protein: CNGRLAGPDTQYF.

About this clone: The same CDR3 is also encoded by other DNA sequences in this sample. The chain recombines TRBV4-2 with TRBJ2-3, with TRBD2 matching 13 bases. The germline V gene encodes CDR1 LGHNA and CDR2 YNFKEQ. This CDR3 is built from 16 residues. V lost 2 bases, J lost 3 bases, and 2 bases stayed unmatched. The CDR3 sequence is CASSQTSGGATDTQYF. DNA of the CDR3: TGTGCCAGCAGCCAAACTAGCGGGGGGGCAACAGATACGCAGTATTTT.

The chain employs TRBV25-1 and TRBJ1-4; D ambiguous. This CDR3 contains 13 residues. The V end was cut by 8 bases, the J end by 7 bases, with 14 bases between. In germline, CDR1 is MGHDK, CDR2 SYGVNS. The CDR3 bases are TGTGCCAGCTCCGGGGAGGGATTTGAAAAACTGTTTTTT. Translation gives CASSGEGFEKLFF.

CDR3 loop: CASSPGSDRVNYGYTF. DNA for the CDR3: TGTGCCAGCAGCCCCGGATCGGACAGGGTAAACTATGGCTACACCTTC. The V gene is TRBV5-8, the J gene TRBJ1-2; TRBD1 matches 8 bases. Trimming at V came to 4 bases and at J to 2 bases, leaving 10 bases not matched to a gene. Per the germline V gene, CDR1 is SGHTS and CDR2 is YDEGEE. The CDR3 contains 16 residues.

The chain carries TRBV4-1 and TRBJ1-2, with TRBD1 matching over 7 bases. V shed 5 bases, J shed 6 bases, and the junction held 9 bases outside the gene matches. The CDR3 runs 14 residues. The V gene's germline CDR1 is MGHRA and CDR2 YSYEKL. CDR3 DNA: TGCGCCAGCAGCAAGGGACAGTTGACAGATGGCTACACCTTC. Protein sequence: CASSKGQLTDGYTF.

The rearrangement links TRBV29-1 to TRBJ2-5; TRBD1 might be the D (5 bases). V shed 3 bases and J shed 5 bases, with 13 bases lying between them. This CDR3 region has 13 residues. Per the germline V gene, CDR1 is SQVTM and CDR2 is ANQGSEA. CDR3 DNA: TGCAGCGTTGAGATGGCAGGGTCGGAGACCCAGTACTTC. It codes for CSVEMAGSETQYF.

This chain uses TRBV5-1 with TRBJ1-2, with 7 bases that match TRBD1. The CDR3 runs to 15 residues. Germline V gene lookup returns CDR1 SGHRS and CDR2 YFSETQ. The trim removed 4 bases at V and 6 bases at J, leaving 12 bases unmatched. Here the CDR3 reads CASSLIQGVGNGYTF. The DNA of the CDR3 is TGCGCCAGCAGCCTAATTCAGGGGGTTGGAAATGGCTACACCTTC.

This clone was picked up a small number of times. The V and J genes are TRBV7-9 and TRBJ1-5, with TRBD1 as a possible D gene (6 bases). The germline gives CDR1 SEHNR, CDR2 FQNEAQ (reference sequence). Trimming left V 4 bases short and J 4 bases short, with 11 bases between. The CDR3 totals 14 residues. CDR3 sequence: CASSSGQPNQPQHF. CDR3 DNA sequence: TGTGCCAGCAGCTCTGGACAGCCAAATCAGCCCCAGCATTTT.

The CDR3 loop is CASRSGGPTEAFF. The CDR3 DNA reads TGTGCCAGTAGATCGGGGGGCCCGACTGAAGCTTTCTTT. J is TRBJ1-1 and V is TRBV19; D might be TRBD1 (6 bases). This CDR3 has 13 amino acids. V lost 6 bases, J lost 5 bases, and 13 bases lay in between. Germline V lookup: CDR1 LNHDA, CDR2 SQIVND (reference sequence).